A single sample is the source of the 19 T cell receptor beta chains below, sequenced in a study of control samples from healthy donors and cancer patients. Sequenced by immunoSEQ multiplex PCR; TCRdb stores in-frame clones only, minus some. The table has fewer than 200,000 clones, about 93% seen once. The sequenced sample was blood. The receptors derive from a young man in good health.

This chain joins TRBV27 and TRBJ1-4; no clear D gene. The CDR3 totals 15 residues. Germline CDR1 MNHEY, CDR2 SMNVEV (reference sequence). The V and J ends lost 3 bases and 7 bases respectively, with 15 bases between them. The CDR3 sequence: CASSFVGASGEKLFF. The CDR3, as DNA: TGTGCCAGCAGTTTCGTCGGCGCGTCCGGTGAAAAACTGTTTTTT.

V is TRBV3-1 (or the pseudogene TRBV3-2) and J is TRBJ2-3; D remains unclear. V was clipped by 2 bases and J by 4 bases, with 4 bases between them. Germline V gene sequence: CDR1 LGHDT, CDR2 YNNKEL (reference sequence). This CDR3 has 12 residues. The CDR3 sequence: CASSQRADTQYF. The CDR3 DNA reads TGTGCCAGCAGCCAACGGGCAGATACGCAGTATTTT.

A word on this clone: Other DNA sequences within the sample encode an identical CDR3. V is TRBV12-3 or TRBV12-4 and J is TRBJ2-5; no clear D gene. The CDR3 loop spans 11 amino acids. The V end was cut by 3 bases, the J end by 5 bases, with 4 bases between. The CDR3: CASSFQETQYF. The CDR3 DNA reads TGTGCCAGCAGTTTTCAGGAGACCCAGTACTTC.

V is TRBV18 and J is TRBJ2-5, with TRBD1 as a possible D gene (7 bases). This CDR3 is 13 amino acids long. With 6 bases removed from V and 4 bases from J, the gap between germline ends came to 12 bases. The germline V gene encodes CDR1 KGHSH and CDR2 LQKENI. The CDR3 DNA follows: TGTGCCAGCTCCGCAGGGGGGACAGAGACCCAGTACTTC. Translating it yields CASSAGGTETQYF.

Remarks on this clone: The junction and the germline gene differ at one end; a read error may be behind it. CDR3 DNA sequence: TGTGCCAGCAGCTTAGCTGATAGCGGACTAGCGGGCTTC. This translates into CASSLADSGLAGF. The chain uses TRBV7-9 and TRBJ2-7, with TRBD2 matching 11 bases. Germline CDR1 SEHNR, CDR2 FQNEAQ (reference sequence). The CDR3 has 13 amino acids.

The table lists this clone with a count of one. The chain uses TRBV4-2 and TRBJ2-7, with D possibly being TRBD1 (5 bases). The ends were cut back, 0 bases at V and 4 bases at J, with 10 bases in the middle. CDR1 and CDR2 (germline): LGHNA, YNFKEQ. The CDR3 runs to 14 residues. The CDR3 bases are TGTGCCAGCAGCCAAGACAGGGTGGAATACGAGCAGTACTTC. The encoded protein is CASSQDRVEYEQYF.

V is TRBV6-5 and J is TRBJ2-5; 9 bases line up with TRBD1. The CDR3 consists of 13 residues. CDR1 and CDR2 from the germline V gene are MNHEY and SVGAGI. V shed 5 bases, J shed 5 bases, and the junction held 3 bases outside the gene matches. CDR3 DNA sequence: TGTGCCAGCAGTCCGACAGGGGGGGAGACCCAGTACTTC. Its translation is CASSPTGGETQYF.

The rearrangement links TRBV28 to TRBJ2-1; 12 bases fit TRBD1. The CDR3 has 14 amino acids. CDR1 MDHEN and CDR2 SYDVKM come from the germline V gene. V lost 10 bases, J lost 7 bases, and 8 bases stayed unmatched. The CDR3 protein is CATLGTGGPNEQFF. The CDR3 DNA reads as TGTGCCACCCTCGGGACAGGGGGCCCGAATGAGCAGTTCTTC.

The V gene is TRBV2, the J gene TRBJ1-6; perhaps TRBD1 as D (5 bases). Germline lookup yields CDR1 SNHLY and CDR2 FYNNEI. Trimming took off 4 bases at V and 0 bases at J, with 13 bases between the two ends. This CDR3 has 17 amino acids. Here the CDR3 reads CASSVGVFVSYNSPLHF. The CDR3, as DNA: TGTGCCAGCAGTGTGGGGGTCTTCGTCTCCTATAATTCACCCCTCCACTTT. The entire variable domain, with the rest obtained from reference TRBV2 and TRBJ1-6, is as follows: EPEVTQTPSHQVTQMGQEVILRCVPISNHLYFYWYRQILGQKVEFLVSFYNNEISEKSEIFDDQFSVERPDGSNFTLKIRSTKLEDSAMYFCASSVGVFVSYNSPLHFGNGTRLTVT.

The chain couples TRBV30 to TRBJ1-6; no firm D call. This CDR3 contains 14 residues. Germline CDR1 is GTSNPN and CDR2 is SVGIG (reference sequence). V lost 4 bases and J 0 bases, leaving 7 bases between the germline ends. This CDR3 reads CAWTLSSYNSPLHF. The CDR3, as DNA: TGTGCCTGGACTCTGAGCTCCTATAATTCACCCCTCCACTTT.

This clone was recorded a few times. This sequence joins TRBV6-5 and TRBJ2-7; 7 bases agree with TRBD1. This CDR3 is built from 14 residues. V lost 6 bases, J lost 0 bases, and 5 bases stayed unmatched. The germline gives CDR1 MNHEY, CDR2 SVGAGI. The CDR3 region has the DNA TGTGCCAGCAGGGCCAGACAGGGCTCCTACGAGCAGTACTTC. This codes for CASRARQGSYEQYF.

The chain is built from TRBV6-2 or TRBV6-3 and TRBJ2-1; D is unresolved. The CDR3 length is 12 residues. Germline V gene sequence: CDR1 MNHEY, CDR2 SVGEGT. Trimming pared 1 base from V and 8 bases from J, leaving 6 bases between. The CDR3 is CASSYYQDEQFF. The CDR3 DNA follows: TGTGCCAGCAGTTACTATCAGGATGAGCAGTTCTTC.

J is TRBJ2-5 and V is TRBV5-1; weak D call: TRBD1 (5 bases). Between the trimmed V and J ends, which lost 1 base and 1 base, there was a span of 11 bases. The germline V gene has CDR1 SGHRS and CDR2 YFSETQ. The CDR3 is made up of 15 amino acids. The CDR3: CASSLLSQGQETQYF. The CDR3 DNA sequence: TGCGCCAGCAGCTTGTTGTCCCAGGGCCAAGAGACCCAGTACTTC.

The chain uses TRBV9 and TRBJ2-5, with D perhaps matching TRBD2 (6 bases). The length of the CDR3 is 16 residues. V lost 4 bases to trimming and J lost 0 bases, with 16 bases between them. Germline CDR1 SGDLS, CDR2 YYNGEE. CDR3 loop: CASSTSLSTYQETQYF. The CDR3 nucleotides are TGTGCCAGCAGCACTAGCCTCAGCACGTACCAAGAGACCCAGTACTTC.

The chain's CDR3 is CASSSTVYSGNTIYF. In nucleotides, the CDR3 is TGTGCCAGCTCATCGACAGTCTACTCTGGAAACACCATATATTTT. This chain uses TRBV18 with TRBJ1-3; D is possibly TRBD1 (5 bases). Trimming took 5 bases from V and 0 from J, leaving 11 bases between them. This CDR3 comprises 15 residues. Looked up from germline, CDR1 is KGHSH and CDR2 is LQKENI. Looking up the rest from reference TRBV18 and TRBJ1-3 gives the full variable domain: NAGVMQNPRHLVRRRGQEARLRCSPMKGHSHVYWYRQLPEEGLKFMVYLQKENIIDESGMPKERFSAEFPKEGPSILRIQQVVRGDSAAYFCASSSTVYSGNTIYFGEGSWLTVV.

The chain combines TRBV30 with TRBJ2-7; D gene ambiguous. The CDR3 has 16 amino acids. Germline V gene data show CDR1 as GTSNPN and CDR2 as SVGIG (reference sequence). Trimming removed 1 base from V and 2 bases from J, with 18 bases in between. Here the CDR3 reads CAWSASNLGWTYEQYF. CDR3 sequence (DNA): TGTGCCTGGAGTGCCTCGAATCTTGGATGGACCTACGAGCAGTACTTC.

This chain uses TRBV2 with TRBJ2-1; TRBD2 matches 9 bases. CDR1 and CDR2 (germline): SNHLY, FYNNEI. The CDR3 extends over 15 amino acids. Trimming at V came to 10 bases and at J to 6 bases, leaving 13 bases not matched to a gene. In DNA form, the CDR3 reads TGTGCCACCCGAAGGCGGGGGGGCCCGGGCAATGAGCAGTTCTTC. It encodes CATRRRGGPGNEQFF.

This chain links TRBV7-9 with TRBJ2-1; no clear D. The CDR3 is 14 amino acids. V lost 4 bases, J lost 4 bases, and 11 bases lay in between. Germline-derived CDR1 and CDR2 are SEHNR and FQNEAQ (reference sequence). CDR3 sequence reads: CASSSEDGYNEQFF. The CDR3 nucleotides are TGTGCCAGCAGCTCAGAGGACGGTTACAATGAGCAGTTCTTC.

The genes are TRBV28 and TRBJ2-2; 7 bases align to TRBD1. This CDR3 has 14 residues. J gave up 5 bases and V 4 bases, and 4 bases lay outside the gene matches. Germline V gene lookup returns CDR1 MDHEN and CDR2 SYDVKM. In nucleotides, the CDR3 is TGTGCCAGCAGTTACAGGGGTGGAACCGGGGAGCTGTTTTTT. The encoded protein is CASSYRGGTGELFF. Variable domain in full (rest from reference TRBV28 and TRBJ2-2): DVKVTQSSRYLVKRTGEKVFLECVQDMDHENMFWYRQDPGLGLRLIYFSYDVKMKEKGDIPEGYSVSREKKERFSLILESASTNQTSMYLCASSYRGGTGELFFGEGSRLTVL.